Each of the 21 T cell receptor beta chains below was sequenced from the same sample in a study of regulatory T cells in long-lasting Graves disease. The authors built TCR beta libraries using iRepertoire HTBI primers and Arm-PCR of CDR3 regions. TCRdb used MiXCR to reprocess the multiplex PCR reads, holding one entry per CDR3 protein. The table shows roughly 500,000 distinct CDR3 sequences, with less than 25% occurring only once. Time point defined: persistent/refractory GD, antithyroid drugs over 5 years with positive TRAb. PBMCs were the source of the RNA used for TCR sequencing. Here the sequenced sample was peripheral blood mononuclear cells (PBMCs), taken when the disease was refractory, from a patient treated with antithyroid drugs. The receptor set was obtained from a female donor with Graves disease.

In its sample, this clonotype was seen a few times. This chain links TRBV29-1 with TRBJ1-2, with a weak D call TRBD1 (5 bases). The V end was cut by 5 bases, the J end by 8 bases, with 15 bases between. The CDR3 runs 12 residues. Germline V gene lookup returns CDR1 SQVTM and CDR2 ANQGSEA. The CDR3 nucleotides read TGCAGCGTTTCGCGGGGCTCGGGAGGCTACACCTTC. Residues: CSVSRGSGGYTF.

In this sample, this clonotype turned up a few times. The chain is built from TRBV27 and TRBJ1-6; perhaps TRBD1 as D (5 bases). The CDR3 totals 14 residues. Per the germline V gene, CDR1 is MNHEY and CDR2 is SMNVEV (reference sequence). The V end lost 5 bases, the J end lost 13 bases, and 18 bases lay between the germline ends. CDR3 bases: TGTGCCAGCAGTCTCTCTGGGGGGTGGGGTCCCCTCCACTTT. Protein: CASSLSGGWGPLHF.

This clonotype was seen a few times. The chain couples TRBV7-8 to TRBJ2-2; 7 bases are a match to TRBD1. The CDR3 totals 16 residues. Germline V gives CDR1 SGHVS, CDR2 FQNEAQ. J lost 1 base, V lost 5 bases, and 7 bases had no gene match. CDR3 in DNA: TGTGCCAGCAGCCGCGACAGGGACGAGAACACCGGGGAGCTGTTTTTT. Translated: CASSRDRDENTGELFF.

There are a few counts of this clonotype. The rearrangement joins TRBV28 to TRBJ2-2, with D unclear. V lost 5 bases to trimming and J lost 0 bases, with 10 bases between them. This CDR3 region has 15 residues. CDR1 is MDHEN, CDR2 SYDVKM, per germline. Written as DNA, the CDR3 is TGTGCCAGCAGTCCTGCAAGGGCGAACACCGGGGAGCTGTTTTTT. It translates to CASSPARANTGELFF.

This clonotype was seen more than once but under ten times. The DNA of the CDR3 is TGCAGTGCTGGGACTAGCGGCTGGGCCTCCTACGAGCAGTACTTC. It specifies CSAGTSGWASYEQYF. The rearrangement joins TRBV20-1 to TRBJ2-7, with TRBD2 matching 11 bases. CDR3 length equals 15 residues. V trimming: 5 bases; J trimming: 0 bases; junction bases outside the gene matches: 6. Looked up from germline, CDR1 is DFQATT and CDR2 is SNEGSKA (reference sequence).

This clonotype showed up many times. The chain carries TRBV2 and TRBJ2-7; 8 bases map to TRBD1. V was clipped by 3 bases and J by 4 bases; unmatched bases: 11. CDR3 length: 16 amino acids. Germline V CDR1 and CDR2: SNHLY, FYNNEI. CDR3 nucleotides: TGTGCCAGCAGTGAGCATCACCGGACAGGGAGATACGAGCAGTACTTC. Translating it yields CASSEHHRTGRYEQYF.

This chain's CDR3 is CASSVGTSPIYEQYF. Here the CDR3 DNA reads TGTGCCAGCAGCGTCGGGACTAGCCCCATATACGAGCAGTACTTC. The chain has TRBV9 and TRBJ2-7, with 9 bases lining up with TRBD2. From germline, CDR1 is SGDLS and CDR2 YYNGEE. The CDR3 runs to 15 residues. Germline trimming cut 2 bases from V and 4 bases from J; bases unmatched to any gene: 7.

This clonotype came up many times. The CDR3 DNA sequence: TGTGCCAGCAGATCGGACAGAAGTGCGAACACCGGGGAGCTGTTTTTT. It codes for CASRSDRSANTGELFF. This sequence joins TRBV6-1 and TRBJ2-2, with D tentatively TRBD1 (6 bases). The germline V and J ends were trimmed by 6 bases and 0 bases, with 14 bases remaining between them. There are 16 residues in the CDR3. Germline CDR1 is MNHNS and CDR2 is SASEGT.

This clonotype has at least ten counts. The gene calls are TRBV12-3 or TRBV12-4 and TRBJ2-7; 8 positions agree with TRBD2. With 3 bases clipped from V and 2 bases from J, the junction kept 6 bases outside the gene matches. The CDR3 loop spans 15 amino acids. The CDR3 loop reads CASSFAGGTTYEQYF. Here the CDR3 DNA reads TGTGCCAGCAGTTTCGCGGGAGGAACTACCTACGAGCAGTACTTC.

In this sample, this clonotype turned up many times. V is TRBV20-1 and J is TRBJ1-1, with D perhaps TRBD1 (6 bases). The CDR3 extends over 15 amino acids. V lost 3 bases and J lost 1, with 15 bases in between. CDR1 and CDR2 (germline): DFQATT, SNEGSKA (reference sequence). CDR3 DNA: TGCAGTGCTAGTAGGCGGGGGCGGAGGAACACTGAAGCTTTCTTT. Its translation: CSASRRGRRNTEAFF.

This clonotype was observed at least ten times. The V and J genes are TRBV27 and TRBJ2-7, with 9 bases fitting TRBD2. Germline V gene sequence: CDR1 MNHEY, CDR2 SMNVEV (reference sequence). The length of the CDR3 is 15 residues. J gave up 3 bases and V 0 bases, and 3 bases lay outside the gene matches. In DNA form, the CDR3 reads TGTGCCAGCAGTTTATCTAGCGGGAGCTTCTACGAGCAGTACTTC. Residues: CASSLSSGSFYEQYF.

V gene TRBV18 combines with J gene TRBJ2-2, with no clear D. CDR1 and CDR2 (germline): KGHSH, LQKENI. The CDR3 contains 14 residues. V lost 1 base and J lost 6, with 9 bases in between. The CDR3, as DNA: TGTGCCAGCTCACCACTTCTCCGTTCCGGGGAGCTGTTTTTT. This codes for CASSPLLRSGELFF. The full variable domain, rest sourced from reference TRBV18 and TRBJ2-2, is NAGVMQNPRHLVRRRGQEARLRCSPMKGHSHVYWYRQLPEEGLKFMVYLQKENIIDESGMPKERFSAEFPKEGPSILRIQQVVRGDSAAYFCASSPLLRSGELFFGEGSRLTVL.

The rearrangement joins TRBV2 to TRBJ2-3; D is uncertain. CDR1 is SNHLY, CDR2 FYNNEI, per germline. Trimming removed 1 base at V and 6 bases at J, with 5 bases between. The CDR3 has 12 residues. CDR3: CASSEDADTQYF. CDR3 nucleotides: TGTGCCAGCAGTGAAGACGCGGATACGCAGTATTTT.

This clonotype came up many times. The chain joins TRBV20-1 to TRBJ2-7; D possibly matches TRBD1 or TRBD2 (5 bases each). Trimming removed 3 bases at V and 0 bases at J, with 12 bases between. CDR3 length equals 14 residues. In germline, CDR1 is DFQATT, CDR2 SNEGSKA (reference sequence). CDR3 DNA sequence: TGCAGTGCTAGGAGGGACGGCCTCTCCTACGAGCAGTACTTC. Its translation: CSARRDGLSYEQYF.

The V and J genes are TRBV4-1 and TRBJ2-5; possibly TRBD2 for D (5 bases). CDR3 length: 12 amino acids. V was clipped by 1 base and J by 5 bases, with 5 bases between them. Germline CDR1 reads MGHRA; CDR2 reads YSYEKL. The chain's CDR3 is CASSQGEETQYF. For the CDR3, the DNA is TGCGCCAGCAGCCAAGGGGAGGAGACCCAGTACTTC.

The genes are TRBV6-1 and TRBJ1-5; 9 positions match TRBD1. The CDR3 sequence is 14 residues long. The V and J ends lost 7 bases and 4 bases, in that order; junction bases with no gene match: 5. The germline V gene encodes CDR1 MNHNS and CDR2 SASEGT. The CDR3 bases are TGTGCCAGCACGGGACAGGGCGGGAATCAGCCCCAGCATTTT. Translated: CASTGQGGNQPQHF.

This chain joins TRBV28 and TRBJ2-5; TRBD1 aligns across 7 bases. The CDR3 sequence is 13 residues long. In germline, CDR1 is MDHEN, CDR2 SYDVKM. CDR3 bases: TGTACCACCCGGGACAGCGATCAAGAGACCCAGTACTTC. This encodes CTTRDSDQETQYF. Variable domain in full (rest from reference TRBV28 and TRBJ2-5): DVKVTQSSRYLVKRTGEKVFLECVQDMDHENMFWYRQDPGLGLRLIYFSYDVKMKEKGDIPEGYSVSREKKERFSLILESASTNQTSMYLCTTRDSDQETQYFGPGTRLLVL.

The CDR3 nucleotides read TGCAGTGCAGGCTCCGGGACTGTAGCCTACGAGCAGTACTTC. Translation: CSAGSGTVAYEQYF. This chain connects TRBV20-1 to TRBJ2-7; a possible D gene is TRBD2 (6 bases). The CDR3 contains 14 residues. From germline, CDR1 is DFQATT and CDR2 SNEGSKA (reference sequence). V shed 6 bases and J shed 2 bases, with 17 bases lying between them.

This chain links TRBV20-1 with TRBJ1-6; maybe TRBD1 (5 bases). V was pared by 6 bases and J by 2 bases, with 11 bases between. The V gene's germline CDR1 is DFQATT and CDR2 SNEGSKA (reference sequence). CDR3 length: 14 residues. CDR3 bases: TGCAGTGCAAGGGACTTAACCTATAATTCACCCCTCCACTTT. Residues: CSARDLTYNSPLHF.

The chain links TRBV7-9 to TRBJ1-2; 10 bases line up with TRBD1. Per the germline V gene, CDR1 is SEHNR and CDR2 is FQNEAQ (reference sequence). This CDR3 region has 13 residues. After removal of 8 bases from V and 7 bases from J, the junction contained 7 bases not matched to a gene. The CDR3 loop is CASGRQGASGYTF. DNA of the CDR3: TGTGCCAGCGGCCGACAGGGGGCAAGTGGCTACACCTTC.

This sequence joins TRBV28 and TRBJ2-1, with 16 bases that match TRBD2. The CDR3 has 18 amino acids. The germline gives CDR1 MDHEN, CDR2 SYDVKM. Trimming cost V 2 bases and J 4 bases; bases outside gene matches: 5. The CDR3 spells CASSLLGTSGRVYNEQFF. The CDR3 coding sequence is TGTGCCAGCAGTTTACTCGGGACTAGCGGGAGGGTTTACAATGAGCAGTTCTTC.